The T cell receptor beta chain described here comes from a study of blood T cell repertoires in COVID-19 (dated by TCRdb to 2018 to 2020). Some background on the complete study: Samples covering the acute and convalescent phases of COVID-19 were provided by collaborators in the United States, Italy and Spain. The material from the prospective study consisted of cDNA or gDNA derived from T cells, B-cell-depleted T cells, or PBMCs. Subjects who had been exposed to COVID-19, were actively infected with it, or had recovered from it provided the deeply sampled blood TCRbeta repertoires that made up the dataset. The repertoires were made available in a free public database intended to serve as a resource for research on the immune response to SARS-CoV-2. The samples were drawn from the first 160 participants of the ongoing ImmuneRACE study and from 1,254 subjects provided by 6 global collaborators. Nearly every sample came with metadata listing a de-identified subject ID, COVID-19 status, age in years and sex. HLA class I and class II types, where available, came from metadata supplied by the sample provider rather than from assay-based typing. What the authors observed across the whole study: The amount of clinical and demographic metadata varied by source and participant and was provided uncurated.

Concerning this clone: The clone's antigen remains unknown. Nothing much larger sits one base from this clone, and base qualities are not available.

In the prospective study, participants were about 18 to 100 years old, resided in under 30 geographic areas of the United States, and were enrolled through a virtual design. Cohort assignment in the prospective study relied on participant-reported clinical history from a screening survey and a study questionnaire. A participant counted as exposed if, within 2 weeks of entering the study, that participant had been in contact with someone who had a PCR-confirmed or clinician-diagnosed COVID-19 case. Mobile phlebotomists in the prospective study collected whole blood, serum and a nasopharyngeal or oropharyngeal swab from every participant. Prospective study participants could optionally give additional blood draws and questionnaires over an approximately two-month period. Blood samples from the prospective study were shipped frozen or at room temperature prior to DNA extraction. TCRbeta CDR3 regions were amplified from genomic DNA using the immunoSEQ Assay, a bias-controlled multiplex PCR. The study's own analysis went as follows. Within the assay, amplification of reference gene primers was used to estimate how many nucleated cells each sample contained. Sequence reads were collapsed and filtered to measure the absolute abundance of every unique TCRbeta CDR3 rearrangement. For each sample, productive Simpson clonality was calculated as the square root of Simpson's diversity index across productive rearrangements. The table was pulled from immuneACCESS by TCRdb, which kept in-frame rearrangements only. Such tables lose some clones; where checked, under half of the loss comes from unresolved V genes, and the rest has no known cause. The DNA was the basis for D and trimming; V, J and clone size are from that table. This sample is represented by approximately 220,000 clones; 83% of them were singletons. The ten largest clonotypes hold nearly 5% of the sample.

V is reduced by 4 bases and J by 0 bases, leaving a spacing of 7 bases between them. Per the germline V gene (reference sequence), LNHDA is the CDR1 and SQIVND is the CDR2. The CDR3 sequence holds 14 residues, the cysteine and phenylalanine included. The sequence is cut down to CDR3 DNA, 42 bases in frame from base 1. This receptor was taken from a woman aged 50 to 60 who had been exposed to COVID-19. Recombination connected TRBV19 to TRBJ1-5; no confident D gene assignment can be made. Sequencing used PBMCs or T cells enriched from blood (not recorded which). The DNA sequence is given as TGTGCCAGTAGTAAACTTTATAGCAATCAGCCCCAGCATTTT. This is translated as CASSKLYSNQPQHF.